Given below is one TCR beta chain in context. The read ends 3 residues early relative to the CDR3; the germline J gene fills the gap. These data come from a study of T cells in women clearing cervical HPV infection. CDR1 and CDR2 from the germline V gene are DFQATT and SNEGSKA (reference sequence). The CDR3 runs 16 residues. V shed 5 bases, J shed 6 bases, and the junction held 15 bases outside the gene matches. Produced via immunoSEQ multiplex PCR; TCRdb's table is partial and in-frame only. The table for this sample gives tens of thousands of clones. The chain has TRBV20-1 and TRBJ2-3; the match to TRBD2 covers 9 bases. Sequences were obtained from blood buffy coat. The sequence was obtained from a woman aged 18 to 75 with a cervical HPV16 infection that either progressed to CIN3+ or cleared (not recorded which). Incomplete CDR3 DNA: TGCAGTGCTCACCCCGGGGGAGCGGGGGGTACCGATACG. Its protein is CSAHPGGAGGTDT. The whole CDR3 protein is CSAHPGGAGGTDTQYF.